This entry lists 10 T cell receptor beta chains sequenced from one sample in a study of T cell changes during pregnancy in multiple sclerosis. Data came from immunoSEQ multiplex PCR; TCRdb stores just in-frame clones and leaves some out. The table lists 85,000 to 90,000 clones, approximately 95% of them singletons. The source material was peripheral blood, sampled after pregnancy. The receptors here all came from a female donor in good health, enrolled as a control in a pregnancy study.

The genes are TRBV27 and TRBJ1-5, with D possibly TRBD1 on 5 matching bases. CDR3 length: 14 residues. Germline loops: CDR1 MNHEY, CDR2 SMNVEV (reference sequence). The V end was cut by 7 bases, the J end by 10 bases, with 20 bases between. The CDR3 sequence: CASKPGLPGYPQHF. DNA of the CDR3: TGTGCCAGCAAACCGGGACTCCCGGGGTATCCCCAGCATTTT.

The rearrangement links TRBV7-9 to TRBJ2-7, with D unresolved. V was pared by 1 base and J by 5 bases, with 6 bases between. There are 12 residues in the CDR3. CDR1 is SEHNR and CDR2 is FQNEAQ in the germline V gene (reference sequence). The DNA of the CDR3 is TGTGCCAGCAGCTTAGAGAGTGACGAGCAGTACTTC. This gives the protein CASSLESDEQYF.

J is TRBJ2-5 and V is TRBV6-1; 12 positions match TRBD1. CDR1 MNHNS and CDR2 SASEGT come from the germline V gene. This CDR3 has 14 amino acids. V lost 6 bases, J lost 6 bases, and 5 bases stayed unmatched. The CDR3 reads CASREGTGGKTQYF. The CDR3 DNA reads TGTGCCAGCAGGGAGGGGACAGGGGGCAAGACCCAGTACTTC.

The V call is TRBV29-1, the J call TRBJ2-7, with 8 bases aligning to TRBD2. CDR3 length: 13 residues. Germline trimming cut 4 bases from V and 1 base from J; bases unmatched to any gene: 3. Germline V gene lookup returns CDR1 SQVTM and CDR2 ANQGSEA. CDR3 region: CSVAASGSYEQYF. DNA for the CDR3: TGCAGCGTTGCGGCTAGCGGGTCCTACGAGCAGTACTTC.

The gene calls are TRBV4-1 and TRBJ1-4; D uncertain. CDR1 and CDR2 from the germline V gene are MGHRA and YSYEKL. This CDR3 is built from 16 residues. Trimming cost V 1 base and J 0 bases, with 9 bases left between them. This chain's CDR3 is CASSQGDPPTNEKLFF. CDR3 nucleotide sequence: TGCGCCAGCAGCCAAGGAGATCCCCCAACTAATGAAAAACTGTTTTTT.

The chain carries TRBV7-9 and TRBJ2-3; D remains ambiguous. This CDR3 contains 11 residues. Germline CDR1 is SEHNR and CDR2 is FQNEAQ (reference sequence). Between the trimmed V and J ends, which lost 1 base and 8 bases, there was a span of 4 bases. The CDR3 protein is CASSLGATQYF. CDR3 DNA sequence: TGTGCCAGCAGCTTAGGCGCTACGCAGTATTTT.

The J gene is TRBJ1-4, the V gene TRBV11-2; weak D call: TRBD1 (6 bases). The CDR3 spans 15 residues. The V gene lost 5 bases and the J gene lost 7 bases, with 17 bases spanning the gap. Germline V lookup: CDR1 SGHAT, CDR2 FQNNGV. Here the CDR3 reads CASSTQQGRPEKLFF. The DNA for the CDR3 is TGTGCCAGCAGCACCCAACAGGGAAGACCTGAAAAACTGTTTTTT. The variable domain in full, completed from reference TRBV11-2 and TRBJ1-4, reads EAGVAQSPRYKIIEKRQSVAFWCNPISGHATLYWYQQILGQGPKLLIQFQNNGVVDDSQLPKDRFSAERLKGVDSTLKIQPAKLEDSAVYLCASSTQQGRPEKLFFGSGTQLSVL.

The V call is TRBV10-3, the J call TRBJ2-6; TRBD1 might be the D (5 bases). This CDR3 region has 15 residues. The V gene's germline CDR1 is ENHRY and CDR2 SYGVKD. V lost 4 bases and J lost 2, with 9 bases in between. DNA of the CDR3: TGTGCCATCAGTGGCACAGGAACTGGGGCCAACGTCCTGACTTTC. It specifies CAISGTGTGANVLTF.

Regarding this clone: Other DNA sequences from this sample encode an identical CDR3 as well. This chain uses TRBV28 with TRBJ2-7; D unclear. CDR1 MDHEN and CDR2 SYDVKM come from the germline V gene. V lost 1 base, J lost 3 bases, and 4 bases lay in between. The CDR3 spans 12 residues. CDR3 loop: CASSLSGYEQYF. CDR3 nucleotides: TGTGCCAGCAGTTTATCAGGCTACGAGCAGTACTTC.

CDR3 coding DNA: TGTGCCAGCAGCTTAGGAGGCTCTGGAAACACCATATATTTT. As protein: CASSLGGSGNTIYF. The chain recombines TRBV7-8 with TRBJ1-3; D not certain. V lost 1 base, J lost 0 bases, and 4 bases lay in between. This CDR3 has 14 amino acids. CDR1 and CDR2 (germline): SGHVS, FQNEAQ.